Listed below are T cell receptor beta chains from one sample, sequenced in a study of blood T cells in healthy people across ages. TCRdb reprocessed the 5' RACE reads via MiXCR and lists one record per CDR3 protein. The data contain 600,000 to 850,000 distinct CDR3 sequences, roughly 44% of them singletons. The sequencing sample was made of blood. These receptors were collected from an older woman in good health. CDR3s include the opening cysteine and the closing phenylalanine or tryptophan. The D gene is left open where the match is weak. Clone size appears in some rows only: once, few, many, or a class for an expanded clone.

v_call,d_call,cdr3_length,j_call,clone_size,cdr3_aa,cdr3_nt
TRBV20-1,NA,14,TRBJ1-2,few,CSVTGGGRSYGYTF,TGCAGTGTAACCGGAGGGGGGCGTAGCTATGGCTACACCTTC
TRBV5-1,NA,13,TRBJ1-2,many,CASSLGGVDGYTF,TGCGCCAGCAGCTTGGGAGGGGTTGACGGCTACACCTTC
TRBV13,NA,15,TRBJ2-1,few,CASTLQGKTYNEQFF,TGTGCCAGCACCCTCCAGGGGAAAACCTACAATGAGCAGTTCTTC
TRBV9,TRBD1,13,TRBJ2-7,few,CASSGRTGVEQYF,TGTGCCAGCAGCGGGCGGACAGGGGTCGAGCAGTACTTC
TRBV20-1,TRBD1,15,TRBJ2-7,NA,CSARGLGQGKHEQYF,TGCAGTGCTAGAGGTCTAGGACAGGGTAAGCACGAGCAGTACTTC
TRBV4-1,NA,15,TRBJ2-5,NA,CASSHPWRNQETQYF,TGCGCCAGCAGCCACCCCTGGCGGAACCAAGAGACCCAGTACTTC
TRBV7-2,NA,14,TRBJ2-7,NA,CASSVADLPYEQYF,TGTGCCAGCAGCGTAGCGGACTTACCCTACGAGCAGTACTTC
TRBV11-2,TRBD2,17,TRBJ2-4,NA,CASSGLAGVRAKNIQYF,TGTGCCAGCAGCGGACTAGCGGGAGTCCGAGCCAAAAACATTCAGTACTTC
TRBV14,NA,14,TRBJ1-6,few,CASSQPGTHSPLHF,TGTGCCAGCAGCCAACCCGGGACACATTCACCCCTCCACTTT
TRBV30,NA,16,TRBJ1-6,NA,CAWNAQGKDPVSPLHF,TGTGCCTGGAATGCGCAGGGGAAGGACCCCGTTTCACCCCTCCACTTT
TRBV7-9,TRBD2,19,TRBJ2-5,NA,CASSLPMGLAGVRQETQYF,TGTGCCAGCAGCCTTCCAATGGGACTAGCGGGAGTCCGGCAAGAGACCCAGTACTTC
TRBV5-8,NA,14,TRBJ1-5,NA,CASSLGRTVLPQHF,TGTGCCAGCAGCTTAGGACGGACCGTTCTGCCCCAGCATTTT
TRBV5-1,TRBD1,15,TRBJ1-2,NA,CAGSLARQGADGYTF,TGCGCCGGCAGCTTGGCTCGACAGGGGGCTGACGGCTACACCTTC
TRBV15,TRBD2,14,TRBJ2-1,NA,CATQSGGTYNEQFF,TGTGCCACGCAATCGGGGGGGACCTACAATGAGCAGTTCTTC
TRBV6-5,NA,12,TRBJ2-7,few,CASSRSPYEQYF,TGTGCCAGCAGTCGCAGCCCATACGAGCAGTACTTC
TRBV5-1,TRBD1,16,TRBJ1-2,few,CASSSVGDSGNYGYTF,TGCGCCAGCAGCTCAGTGGGGGACAGTGGTAACTATGGCTACACCTTC
TRBV10-3,TRBD2,16,TRBJ2-5,NA,CAISESTGGGEETQYF,TGTGCCATCAGTGAGTCGACTGGCGGGGGGGAAGAGACCCAGTACTTC
TRBV6-5,TRBD2,15,TRBJ2-7,NA,CASRGWGGKFYEQYF,TGTGCCAGCAGGGGATGGGGAGGGAAATTCTACGAGCAGTACTTC
TRBV20-1,NA,14,TRBJ1-2,few,CSARSGIHNYGYTF,TGCAGTGCTAGAAGTGGGATACACAACTATGGCTACACCTTC
TRBV5-6,TRBD1,13,TRBJ1-2,few,CASSLKGAFGYTF,TGTGCCAGCAGCTTGAAGGGGGCGTTTGGCTACACCTTC
TRBV5-1,NA,17,TRBJ2-2,NA,CASSLAWAGDLSGELFF,TGCGCCAGCAGCTTGGCCTGGGCAGGGGATTTGAGCGGGGAGCTGTTTTTT
TRBV20-1,NA,15,TRBJ2-3,NA,CSAAPAGPATDTQYF,TGCAGTGCTGCCCCGGCAGGGCCAGCTACAGATACGCAGTATTTT
TRBV20-1,NA,11,TRBJ2-1,NA,CSARTNNEQFF,TGCAGTGCTAGGACCAACAATGAGCAGTTCTTC
TRBV20-1,TRBD2,16,TRBJ2-1,NA,CSAGGGSYGDYNEQFF,TGCAGTGCTGGGGGAGGGAGTTACGGGGACTACAATGAGCAGTTCTTC
TRBV12-3/TRBV12-4,NA,13,TRBJ1-2,NA,CASTPSQGYGYTF,TGTGCCAGCACCCCCTCTCAGGGCTATGGCTACACCTTC
TRBV20-1,NA,14,TRBJ2-7,NA,CSARGQAVSYEQYF,TGCAGTGCTAGAGGCCAGGCCGTCTCCTACGAGCAGTACTTC
TRBV7-2,NA,13,TRBJ2-5,few,CASSFQGLETQYF,TGTGCCAGCAGCTTTCAGGGGTTGGAGACCCAGTACTTC
TRBV29-1,TRBD2,17,TRBJ2-7,few,CSVDGASGRASYNEQYF,TGCAGCGTTGACGGAGCTAGCGGGAGGGCCTCCTACAATGAGCAGTACTTC
TRBV10-3,TRBD2,14,TRBJ2-3,once,CAIMASGAQDTQYF,TGTGCCATCATGGCTAGCGGGGCACAAGATACGCAGTATTTT
TRBV7-2,NA,12,TRBJ2-5,NA,CASSLGHQRQYF,TGTGCCAGCAGCCTCGGACATCAGAGGCAGTACTTC
TRBV15,NA,13,TRBJ2-3,NA,CATSGVPKDTQYF,TGTGCCACCAGCGGGGTACCAAAAGATACGCAGTATTTT
TRBV27,NA,16,TRBJ1-4,NA,CASSLRSGATNEKLFF,TGTGCCAGCAGTTTAAGGTCAGGGGCAACTAATGAAAAACTGTTTTTT
TRBV7-6,TRBD2,15,TRBJ2-1,NA,CASSFIAGGLNEQFF,TGTGCCAGCAGCTTCATAGCGGGGGGCCTCAATGAGCAGTTCTTC
TRBV7-2,TRBD1,14,TRBJ2-7,NA,CAGGLGGQPYEQYF,TGTGCCGGCGGCTTAGGGGGACAGCCCTACGAGCAGTACTTC
TRBV20-1,TRBD2,15,TRBJ2-3,few,CSARPPAGATDTQYF,TGCAGTGCTAGACCCCCAGCGGGGGCGACAGATACGCAGTATTTT
TRBV6-5,NA,16,TRBJ1-2,NA,CAGSYSTGGGLYGYTF,TGTGCCGGCAGTTACTCGACGGGGGGCGGGCTCTATGGCTACACCTTC
TRBV5-6,TRBD1,16,TRBJ2-5,NA,CASSREGTGHQETQYF,TGTGCCAGCAGTCGAGAAGGGACAGGCCATCAAGAGACCCAGTACTTC
TRBV11-2,NA,15,TRBJ2-5,NA,CASSSPRRGRKTQYF,TGTGCCAGCAGCTCCCCGCGCAGGGGAAGGAAGACCCAGTACTTC
TRBV5-1,TRBD1,18,TRBJ2-3,NA,CASSFGQGRSGRTDTQYF,TGCGCCAGCAGCTTTGGACAGGGACGGTCCGGTCGCACAGATACGCAGTATTTT
TRBV7-3,TRBD1,15,TRBJ2-1,NA,CASSAQGATYNEQFF,TGTGCCAGCAGCGCACAGGGGGCAACCTACAATGAGCAGTTCTTC